These 22 T cell receptor beta chains were all obtained from the same sample, sequenced in a study of a mutant IDH1 vaccine in newly diagnosed glioma. The time point is: week 23, last vaccination. Each vaccine dose was 300 ug of mutant IDH1 20-mer peptide, with topical imiquimod. Clones were read by immunoSEQ multiplex PCR, and TCRdb kept only the in-frame ones, dropping some. The table records 52,000 or so clones, around 80% of them present only once. The antigens these receptors bind are not known. The sequenced sample was PBMCs, obtained from a glioma patient whose treatment included an IDH1 peptide vaccine. The receptor set was obtained from a man in his forties or fifties with glioma.

V gene TRBV5-1 combines with J gene TRBJ1-2; 8 nucleotides match TRBD1. Germline assignment: CDR1 SGHRS and CDR2 YFSETQ. The CDR3 extends over 15 amino acids. Losses at the gene ends were 0 bases for V and 2 bases for J; bases not matched to a gene: 3. CDR3 in DNA: TGCGCCAGCAGCTTGGAAGGACAGGGAAACTATGGCTACACCTTC. This codes for CASSLEGQGNYGYTF. The variable domain in full, completed from reference TRBV5-1 and TRBJ1-2, reads KAGVTQTPRYLIKTRGQQVTLSCSPISGHRSVSWYQQTPGQGLQFLFEYFSETQRNKGNFPGRFSGRQFSNSRSEMNVSTLELGDSALYLCASSLEGQGNYGYTFGSGTRLTVV.

This clone was observed a few times. The V gene is TRBV27, the J gene TRBJ1-2; D is unclear. Per germline, CDR1 MNHEY and CDR2 SMNVEV (reference sequence). This CDR3 is built from 14 residues. Trimming removed 7 bases at V and 2 bases at J, with 14 bases between. The CDR3, as DNA: TGTGCCAGCACCACACTGGTCGGAAACTATGGCTACACCTTC. Translated, it gives CASTTLVGNYGYTF.

This clone has just a few counts. This chain links TRBV5-6 with TRBJ2-7; D might be TRBD1 (5 bases). The CDR3 is 15 amino acids. Trimming took off 6 bases at V and 2 bases at J, with 18 bases between the two ends. The germline CDR1 and CDR2 sequences are SGHDT and YYEEEE. CDR3 sequence reads: CASNLNQQDAYEQYF. CDR3 DNA sequence: TGTGCCAGCAACCTGAATCAACAGGACGCCTACGAGCAGTACTTC.

The chain links TRBV5-4 to TRBJ2-2, with D tentatively TRBD2 (5 bases). The germline V gene encodes CDR1 SGHNT and CDR2 YYREEE (reference sequence). This CDR3 has 13 amino acids. Trimming removed 6 bases at V and 8 bases at J, with 14 bases between. The CDR3 coding sequence is TGTGCCAGCAATTTGGACTTATGGGGGGAGCTGTTTTTT. This codes for CASNLDLWGELFF.

This clone has only a few counts. The V gene is TRBV27, the J gene TRBJ2-2, with 7 nucleotides matching TRBD1. V lost 6 bases, J lost 4 bases, and 8 bases stayed unmatched. Germline-derived CDR1 and CDR2 are MNHEY and SMNVEV (reference sequence). The length of the CDR3 is 15 residues. The CDR3 reads CASRRGQTGTGELFF. In nucleotides, the CDR3 is TGTGCCAGCAGAAGGGGACAGACGGGCACCGGGGAGCTGTTTTTT.

The chain combines TRBV6-6 with TRBJ2-7; TRBD1 is a possible D gene (6 bases). Germline CDR1 MNHNY, CDR2 SVGAGI (reference sequence). CDR3 length: 13 amino acids. With 6 bases removed from V and 2 bases from J, the gap between germline ends came to 11 bases. CDR3 nucleotide sequence: TGTGCCAGCAGCTGGACAGCGACCTACGAGCAGTACTTC. The encoded protein is CASSWTATYEQYF.

The sample holds one count of this clone. As DNA, the CDR3 is TGTGCCAGCAGCTCTAACCAAGAGACCCAGTACTTC. Translating gives CASSSNQETQYF. J is TRBJ2-5 and V is TRBV11-2, with D unclear. Germline V gene sequence: CDR1 SGHAT, CDR2 FQNNGV. The CDR3 is 12 residues long. Trimming pared 4 bases from V and 0 bases from J, leaving 3 bases between.

The rearrangement links TRBV7-2 to TRBJ2-7; D might be TRBD1 (5 bases). Germline CDR1 SGHTA, CDR2 FQGNSA. The CDR3 length is 14 residues. The V gene lost 4 bases and the J gene lost 6 bases, with 16 bases spanning the gap. Here the CDR3 reads CASSWGRAWGEQYF. CDR3 bases: TGTGCCAGCAGCTGGGGCAGGGCGTGGGGCGAGCAGTACTTC.

The chain employs TRBV19 and TRBJ1-1; TRBD1 aligns across 7 bases. After removal of 5 bases from V and 0 bases from J, the junction contained 6 bases not matched to a gene. The length of the CDR3 is 15 residues. Germline V gene sequence: CDR1 LNHDA, CDR2 SQIVND (reference sequence). CDR3: CASSSPTGVNTEAFF. CDR3 bases: TGTGCCAGTAGTTCCCCTACAGGGGTGAACACTGAAGCTTTCTTT. Full variable domain (rest looked up from reference TRBV19 and TRBJ1-1): DGGITQSPKYLFRKEGQNVTLSCEQNLNHDAMYWYRQDPGQGLRLIYYSQIVNDFQKGDIAEGYSVSREKKESFPLTVTSAQKNPTAFYLCASSSPTGVNTEAFFGQGTRLTVV.

V and J are TRBV5-1 and TRBJ1-2; D gene unclear. Germline values: CDR1 SGHRS, CDR2 YFSETQ. V lost 4 bases to trimming and J lost 6 bases, with 16 bases between them. There are 14 residues in the CDR3. The CDR3 loop reads CASSHNAGKDGYTF. CDR3 DNA sequence: TGCGCCAGCAGCCATAACGCGGGTAAGGATGGCTACACCTTC.

The CDR3 here is CASSPVGQGGTDTQYF. CDR3 nucleotides: TGCGCCAGCAGCCCGGTAGGGCAGGGAGGCACAGATACGCAGTATTTT. The chain recombines TRBV5-1 with TRBJ2-3; D may match TRBD1 or TRBD2 (5 bases each). Germline-derived CDR1 and CDR2 are SGHRS and YFSETQ. This CDR3 comprises 16 residues. V lost 4 bases to trimming and J lost 1 base, with 16 bases between them.

The chain is built from TRBV5-6 and TRBJ2-2; D perhaps matches TRBD2 (7 bases). Germline values: CDR1 SGHDT, CDR2 YYEEEE. V lost 2 bases and J lost 7, with 15 bases in between. The CDR3 is 15 residues long. CDR3 loop: CASSFQGGLFGELFF. In DNA form, the CDR3 reads TGTGCCAGCAGCTTCCAAGGGGGACTATTCGGGGAGCTGTTTTTT.

The chain uses TRBV5-1 and TRBJ2-5, with a weak D call TRBD1 (6 bases). CDR3 length: 16 residues. Trimming left V 3 bases short and J 5 bases short, with 20 bases between. Germline CDR1 reads SGHRS; CDR2 reads YFSETQ. This CDR3 reads CASSSTGGQGTETQYF. The CDR3 bases are TGCGCCAGCAGCTCGACGGGTGGGCAGGGGACGGAGACCCAGTACTTC. The entire variable domain, with the rest obtained from reference TRBV5-1 and TRBJ2-5, is as follows: KAGVTQTPRYLIKTRGQQVTLSCSPISGHRSVSWYQQTPGQGLQFLFEYFSETQRNKGNFPGRFSGRQFSNSRSEMNVSTLELGDSALYLCASSSTGGQGTETQYFGPGTRLLVL.

The rearrangement joins TRBV7-8 to TRBJ2-5; 7 nucleotides line up with TRBD1. The CDR3 is 15 residues long. CDR1 and CDR2 from the germline V gene are SGHVS and FQNEAQ. The V segment lost 5 bases and the J segment 2 bases; nucleotides outside the gene matches: 8. The CDR3 region is CASSPKTGSQETQYF. DNA for the CDR3: TGTGCCAGCAGCCCGAAGACAGGGTCTCAAGAGACCCAGTACTTC. The full variable domain, its missing parts supplied by reference TRBV7-8 and TRBJ2-5, is GAGVSQSPRYKVAKRGQDVALRCDPISGHVSLFWYQQALGQGPEFLTYFQNEAQLDKSGLPSDRFFAERPEGSVSTLKIQRTQQEDSAVYLCASSPKTGSQETQYFGPGTRLLVL.

The chain combines TRBV19 with TRBJ1-5; TRBD1 aligns across 9 bases. CDR1 and CDR2 (germline): LNHDA, SQIVND (reference sequence). The CDR3 covers 14 residues. V shed 6 bases, J shed 6 bases, and the junction held 6 bases outside the gene matches. In DNA, the CDR3 is TGTGCCAGTAGCCGGGACAGGGTCCTTCAGCCCCAGCATTTT. It yields the protein CASSRDRVLQPQHF. Full variable domain (remainder filled in from reference TRBV19 and TRBJ1-5): DGGITQSPKYLFRKEGQNVTLSCEQNLNHDAMYWYRQDPGQGLRLIYYSQIVNDFQKGDIAEGYSVSREKKESFPLTVTSAQKNPTAFYLCASSRDRVLQPQHFGDGTRLSIL.

The chain is built from TRBV19 and TRBJ2-5; 7 nucleotides agree with TRBD1. V shed 6 bases, J shed 3 bases, and the junction held 7 bases outside the gene matches. The V gene's germline CDR1 is LNHDA and CDR2 SQIVND (reference sequence). The CDR3 loop spans 14 amino acids. Written as DNA, the CDR3 is TGTGCCAGTAGGAGGGACAGCCGTAAAGAGACCCAGTACTTC. Its protein product is CASRRDSRKETQYF.

V gene TRBV19 combines with J gene TRBJ1-4; D gene ambiguous. CDR3 size: 14 residues. V dropped 2 bases and J dropped 8 bases, with 12 bases sitting between them. Germline loops: CDR1 LNHDA, CDR2 SQIVND (reference sequence). CDR3 protein: CASSISSAVEKLFF. CDR3 DNA sequence: TGTGCCAGTAGTATAAGTTCGGCAGTCGAAAAACTGTTTTTT.

CDR3 loop: CASSYSRGPLETPVYF. The CDR3, as DNA: TGTGCCAGCAGTTACTCCAGGGGACCTCTGGAAACACCCGTATATTTT. This rearrangement joins TRBV6-5 to TRBJ1-3; maybe TRBD1 (6 bases). This CDR3 comprises 16 residues. Trimming removed 0 bases from V and 14 bases from J, with 23 bases in between. The germline gives CDR1 MNHEY, CDR2 SVGAGI.

The CDR3 coding sequence is TGTGCCAGCGTCCGATACGAGGCCCCCAACTATGGCTACACCTTC. This gives the protein CASVRYEAPNYGYTF. The chain employs TRBV5-8 and TRBJ1-2; D unresolved. Trimming took 7 bases from V and 2 from J, leaving 18 bases between them. Germline V gene sequence: CDR1 SGHTS, CDR2 YDEGEE. The CDR3 is 15 amino acids. The variable domain in full, completed from reference TRBV5-8 and TRBJ1-2, reads EAGVTQSPTHLIKTRGQQATLRCSPISGHTSVYWYQQALGLGLQFLLWYDEGEERNRGNFPPRFSGRQFPNYSSELNVNALELEDSALYLCASVRYEAPNYGYTFGSGTRLTVV.

The rearrangement uses TRBV5-1 and TRBJ2-3; TRBD2 might be the D (6 bases). Trimming stripped 2 bases from V and 6 bases from J, with 13 bases between. Germline V gene data show CDR1 as SGHRS and CDR2 as YFSETQ. The CDR3 covers 14 residues. CDR3: CASSFGGSGDTQYF. CDR3 DNA: TGCGCCAGCAGCTTTGGGGGGAGCGGGGATACGCAGTATTTT.

The V call is TRBV29-1, the J call TRBJ1-1, with a possible D match to TRBD1 (5 bases). Germline values: CDR1 SQVTM, CDR2 ANQGSEA. The CDR3 extends over 15 amino acids. Trimming cost V 5 bases and J 10 bases, with 26 bases left between them. The CDR3 is CSVSPHLGRGRVAFF. The DNA of the CDR3 is TGCAGCGTTTCACCCCATCTTGGCCGGGGCAGGGTAGCTTTCTTT. The variable domain in full, completed from reference TRBV29-1 and TRBJ1-1, reads SAVISQKPSRDICQRGTSLTIQCQVDSQVTMMFWYRQQPGQSLTLIATANQGSEATYESGFVIDKFPISRPNLTFSTLTVSNMSPEDSSIYLCSVSPHLGRGRVAFFGQGTRLTVV.

The rearrangement links TRBV4-2 to TRBJ2-3, with 7 bases matching TRBD2. Trimming cost V 0 bases and J 1 base; bases outside gene matches: 4. The CDR3 totals 16 residues. CDR1 is LGHNA, CDR2 YNFKEQ, per germline. The CDR3: CASSQERGVGTDTQYF. CDR3 sequence (DNA): TGTGCCAGCAGCCAAGAACGGGGGGTGGGCACAGATACGCAGTATTTT.